The 30 T cell receptor beta chains below come from one sample, sequenced in a study of cytomegalovirus exposure and HLA in healthy donors. TCRdb's copy holds only in-frame clones and misses some; the assay was immunoSEQ multiplex PCR. The sample lists roughly 220,000 clones, approximately 83% occurring once. Source material: PBMCs. Source of these receptors: a woman aged 30 to 39 in good health and CMV-seropositive.

The chain couples TRBV27 to TRBJ1-1; tentative D call: TRBD1 (6 bases). The CDR3 is made up of 14 amino acids. Germline V gene data show CDR1 as MNHEY and CDR2 as SMNVEV (reference sequence). Trimming removed 1 base at V and 6 bases at J, with 12 bases between. The CDR3 DNA follows: TGTGCCAGCAGTTTATATGGGGGCGAGGCTGAAGCTTTCTTT. This gives the protein CASSLYGGEAEAFF.

The chain uses TRBV2 and TRBJ2-2; no firm D call. The CDR3 contains 14 residues. Trimming took 5 bases from V and 1 from J, leaving 8 bases between them. Germline CDR1 and CDR2: SNHLY and FYNNEI. Here the CDR3 DNA reads TGTGCCAGCAGTTCTACCGTGAACACCGGGGAGCTGTTTTTT. It codes for CASSSTVNTGELFF.

The rearrangement joins TRBV7-9 to TRBJ1-2, with D uncertain. Germline V CDR1 and CDR2: SEHNR, FQNEAQ (reference sequence). V lost 4 bases to trimming and J lost 9 bases, with 12 bases between them. The CDR3 sequence is 12 residues long. CDR3 DNA: TGTGCCAGCAGCTCCACAGAATATAGCTACACCTTC. Protein sequence: CASSSTEYSYTF.

This rearrangement joins TRBV4-2 to TRBJ1-2; D remains unclear. Trimming took 0 bases from V and 8 from J, leaving 10 bases between them. The CDR3 length is 13 residues. The germline gives CDR1 LGHNA, CDR2 YNFKEQ. The CDR3 nucleotides are TGTGCCAGCAGCCAAGATCCGGTCCGGGGCTACACCTTC. Its protein is CASSQDPVRGYTF.

The rearrangement joins TRBV5-1 to TRBJ1-5; D is undetermined. The ends were cut back, 0 bases at V and 7 bases at J, with 17 bases in the middle. From germline, CDR1 is SGHRS and CDR2 YFSETQ. The CDR3 spans 16 residues. In nucleotides, the CDR3 is TGCGCCAGCAGCTTGGGTTTGGAGGGCTTGGCGCAGCCCCAGCATTTT. As protein: CASSLGLEGLAQPQHF.

The CDR3 sequence is CASSYSLAGPGELFF. CDR3 nucleotide sequence: TGTGCCAGCAGTTACTCCCTAGCCGGCCCCGGGGAGCTGTTTTTT. The genes are TRBV6-5 and TRBJ2-2; possibly TRBD2 for D (5 bases). Germline loops: CDR1 MNHEY, CDR2 SVGAGI. CDR3 length: 15 residues. V lost 0 bases and J 6 bases, leaving 11 bases between the germline ends.

The rearrangement links TRBV6-5 to TRBJ1-1; TRBD1 is a possible D gene (5 bases). Germline-derived CDR1 and CDR2 are MNHEY and SVGAGI. This CDR3 is built from 13 residues. V dropped 0 bases and J dropped 5 bases, with 7 bases sitting between them. CDR3 in DNA: TGTGCCAGCAGTTACTCGGGGGTTACTGAAGCTTTCTTT. It yields the protein CASSYSGVTEAFF.

The chain couples TRBV9 to TRBJ2-1, with unresolved D. V shed 2 bases and J shed 4 bases, with 13 bases lying between them. The CDR3 loop spans 15 amino acids. The germline gives CDR1 SGDLS, CDR2 YYNGEE. The CDR3 spells CASSVSGLKYNEQFF. The CDR3 DNA is TGTGCCAGCAGCGTTTCAGGCCTTAAATACAATGAGCAGTTCTTC.

The genes are TRBV9 and TRBJ2-7, with a weak D call TRBD1 (6 bases). V dropped 0 bases and J dropped 0 bases, with 10 bases sitting between them. Germline assignment: CDR1 SGDLS and CDR2 YYNGEE. The CDR3 sequence is 15 residues long. Here the CDR3 reads CASSVEGTPSYEQYF. CDR3 bases: TGTGCCAGCAGCGTAGAAGGGACACCCTCCTACGAGCAGTACTTC.

V and J are TRBV4-1 and TRBJ1-4, with D uncertain. Deletions cut 1 base from V and 8 bases from J, with 11 bases between. CDR1 and CDR2 from the germline V gene are MGHRA and YSYEKL. This CDR3 spans 14 amino acids. This CDR3 reads CASSQVPGEEKLFF. The CDR3 region has the DNA TGCGCCAGCAGCCAAGTCCCGGGAGAGGAAAAACTGTTTTTT.

This clone was recorded once. The chain links TRBV5-6 to TRBJ2-3, with D perhaps TRBD1 (5 bases). Germline V gene sequence: CDR1 SGHDT, CDR2 YYEEEE. The V gene lost 4 bases and the J gene lost 6 bases, with 15 bases spanning the gap. The CDR3 runs 14 residues. This CDR3 is CASSTGRTWDTQYF. CDR3 bases: TGTGCCAGCAGCACGGGCCGGACATGGGATACGCAGTATTTT.

CDR3 amino acids: CASSVAVVGGYTF. CDR3 DNA sequence: TGTGCCAGCAGCGTAGCTGTGGTAGGTGGCTACACCTTC. The chain recombines TRBV9 with TRBJ1-2; D is unclear. The CDR3 spans 13 residues. Germline CDR1 SGDLS, CDR2 YYNGEE. V lost 0 bases and J 7 bases, leaving 10 bases between the germline ends.

The chain joins TRBV4-1 to TRBJ1-1; no clear D. This CDR3 is 17 amino acids long. Trimming shortened V by 3 bases and J by 5 bases, and 22 bases separated the two germline ends. Germline V gene data show CDR1 as MGHRA and CDR2 as YSYEKL. CDR3 DNA sequence: TGCGCCAGCAGCCAGCGAGGTTGGAACTTACTGGGGACTGAAGCTTTCTTT. Translating it yields CASSQRGWNLLGTEAFF.

The chain joins TRBV30 to TRBJ2-1; TRBD2 might be the D (6 bases). Germline CDR1 GTSNPN, CDR2 SVGIG (reference sequence). Between the trimmed V and J ends, which lost 0 bases and 9 bases, there was a span of 9 bases. This CDR3 is 12 amino acids long. CDR3 DNA: TGTGCCTGGAGTGTACCAGCGGGTGAGCAGTTCTTC. The encoded protein is CAWSVPAGEQFF.

The chain has TRBV25-1 and TRBJ1-3; 11 positions agree with TRBD1. Trimming cost V 5 bases and J 2 bases; bases outside gene matches: 8. The CDR3 covers 17 residues. Germline values: CDR1 MGHDK, CDR2 SYGVNS. CDR3 protein: CASSSTPGQGAGNTIYF. DNA for the CDR3: TGTGCCAGCAGTTCAACCCCGGGACAGGGGGCTGGAAACACCATATATTTT.

J is TRBJ1-2 and V is TRBV7-9; D is unclear. Trimming removed 5 bases from V and 8 bases from J, with 15 bases in between. This CDR3 is built from 13 residues. Germline values: CDR1 SEHNR, CDR2 FQNEAQ (reference sequence). Here the CDR3 DNA reads TGTGCCAGCAGCCTCGCTCCTGGGGAGGGCTACACCTTC. The encoded protein is CASSLAPGEGYTF.

The chain combines TRBV11-3 with TRBJ2-5; no firm D call. CDR3 length: 12 residues. Trimming shortened V by 1 base and J by 8 bases, and 8 bases separated the two germline ends. Germline V lookup: CDR1 SGHNT, CDR2 YENEEA. This CDR3 reads CASSLAGRTQYF. The CDR3 DNA reads as TGTGCCAGCAGCTTAGCCGGCCGTACCCAGTACTTC.

This sequence joins TRBV27 and TRBJ2-7; unclear D gene. Germline V gene data show CDR1 as MNHEY and CDR2 as SMNVEV (reference sequence). Trimming took off 0 bases at V and 5 bases at J, with 14 bases between the two ends. The CDR3 has 15 amino acids. The DNA of the CDR3 is TGTGCCAGCAGTTTATCCGGAGCCCGGGTGGACGAGCAGTACTTC. Its translation is CASSLSGARVDEQYF.

The chain links TRBV15 to TRBJ1-1, with a tentative D call TRBD1 (6 bases). The CDR3 has 14 residues. V gave up 5 bases and J gave up 3 bases, with 13 bases separating them. CDR1 and CDR2 from the germline V gene are LNHNV and YYDKDF (reference sequence). The CDR3 sequence: CATSVQGVHTEAFF. The CDR3 DNA follows: TGTGCCACCAGCGTACAGGGTGTGCACACTGAAGCTTTCTTT.

This chain connects TRBV7-9 to TRBJ1-3; unclear D gene. Germline CDR1 SEHNR, CDR2 FQNEAQ (reference sequence). This CDR3 comprises 15 residues. Trimming stripped 1 base from V and 2 bases from J, with 9 bases between. Here the CDR3 reads CASSLGQTPGNTIYF. CDR3 sequence (DNA): TGTGCCAGCAGCTTAGGACAAACTCCTGGAAACACCATATATTTT.

Only one count was recorded for this clone. The V gene is TRBV28, the J gene TRBJ2-2, with D perhaps TRBD2 (5 bases). The germline V and J ends were trimmed by 3 bases and 8 bases, with 16 bases remaining between them. There are 15 residues in the CDR3. CDR1 MDHEN and CDR2 SYDVKM come from the germline V gene. The CDR3, as DNA: TGTGCCAGCAGTTTTAGGCGGTTTGCGGGTGGGGAGCTGTTTTTT. It is translated as CASSFRRFAGGELFF.

This clone was counted between two and nine times. The chain combines TRBV19 with TRBJ1-5; 8 bases map to TRBD1. Per the germline V gene, CDR1 is LNHDA and CDR2 is SQIVND (reference sequence). Trimming cost V 5 bases and J 3 bases; bases outside gene matches: 6. The CDR3 runs 15 residues. The CDR3 sequence is CASSAPDRDNQPQHF. Here the CDR3 DNA reads TGTGCCAGTAGTGCCCCGGACAGGGACAATCAGCCCCAGCATTTT. Together with reference TRBV19 and TRBJ1-5, the CDR3 gives the full variable domain: DGGITQSPKYLFRKEGQNVTLSCEQNLNHDAMYWYRQDPGQGLRLIYYSQIVNDFQKGDIAEGYSVSREKKESFPLTVTSAQKNPTAFYLCASSAPDRDNQPQHFGDGTRLSIL.

The V call is TRBV11-3, the J call TRBJ1-2, with 9 bases fitting TRBD1. Per the germline V gene, CDR1 is SGHNT and CDR2 is YENEEA. V was pared by 5 bases and J by 12 bases, with 4 bases of the junction left unmatched. The CDR3 length is 11 residues. The CDR3 DNA reads TGTGCCAGCAGCGCGGGACAGGGAGACACCTTC. It yields the protein CASSAGQGDTF.

The chain couples TRBV27 to TRBJ2-5; TRBD1 agrees at 8 bases. J lost 3 bases, V lost 6 bases, and 3 bases had no gene match. CDR3 length equals 13 residues. Germline V gene data show CDR1 as MNHEY and CDR2 as SMNVEV (reference sequence). CDR3: CASSRQGKETQYF. The CDR3 DNA reads TGTGCCAGCAGCCGACAGGGGAAAGAGACCCAGTACTTC.

The chain has TRBV9 and TRBJ1-1, with D maybe TRBD1 (6 bases). The length of the CDR3 is 14 residues. From germline, CDR1 is SGDLS and CDR2 YYNGEE. Trimming removed 6 bases from V and 2 bases from J, with 14 bases in between. DNA for the CDR3: TGTGCCAGCACTTCGGGGACATCCAACACTGAAGCTTTCTTT. Translated: CASTSGTSNTEAFF.

The genes are TRBV7-2 and TRBJ2-3; D unresolved. V was clipped by 8 bases and J by 0 bases, with 9 bases between them. The CDR3 runs to 13 residues. Per the germline V gene, CDR1 is SGHTA and CDR2 is FQGNSA. CDR3 in DNA: TGTGCCAGCCACTACCTTAGCACAGATACGCAGTATTTT. Amino acid sequence: CASHYLSTDTQYF.

Turning to this clone: The sample contains more than one DNA sequence encoding this CDR3. The genes are TRBV7-2 and TRBJ1-2; the D is unclear. The CDR3 length is 13 residues. V lost 1 base and J lost 2, with 5 bases in between. Germline V lookup: CDR1 SGHTA, CDR2 FQGNSA. Here the CDR3 reads CASSLDSNYGYTF. The CDR3 nucleotides read TGTGCCAGCAGCTTAGATTCCAACTATGGCTACACCTTC.

The genes are TRBV7-6 and TRBJ1-5, with D hard to call. V was cut by 5 bases and J by 4 bases, with 9 bases left in between. CDR3 length: 13 residues. The germline V gene has CDR1 SGHVS and CDR2 FNYEAQ. As DNA, the CDR3 is TGTGCCAGCAGCCCTGACGAAAATCAGCCCCAGCATTTT. Its translation: CASSPDENQPQHF.

The chain joins TRBV11-2 to TRBJ1-1, with D uncertain. Trimming shortened V by 2 bases and J by 3 bases, and 4 bases separated the two germline ends. CDR1 and CDR2 from the germline V gene are SGHAT and FQNNGV. The CDR3 loop spans 12 amino acids. Here the CDR3 reads CASSLSDTEAFF. The CDR3 DNA sequence: TGTGCCAGCAGCTTATCCGACACTGAAGCTTTCTTT. Drawing the rest from reference TRBV11-2 and TRBJ1-1, the complete variable domain is EAGVAQSPRYKIIEKRQSVAFWCNPISGHATLYWYQQILGQGPKLLIQFQNNGVVDDSQLPKDRFSAERLKGVDSTLKIQPAKLEDSAVYLCASSLSDTEAFFGQGTRLTVV.

The chain is built from TRBV29-1 and TRBJ2-1; 7 nucleotides align to TRBD1. The CDR3 covers 11 residues. V was clipped by 5 bases and J by 6 bases; unmatched bases: 1. CDR1 and CDR2 from the germline V gene are SQVTM and ANQGSEA. The CDR3 DNA sequence: TGCAGCGTTAACAGGGGCAATGAGCAGTTCTTC. Amino acid sequence: CSVNRGNEQFF.